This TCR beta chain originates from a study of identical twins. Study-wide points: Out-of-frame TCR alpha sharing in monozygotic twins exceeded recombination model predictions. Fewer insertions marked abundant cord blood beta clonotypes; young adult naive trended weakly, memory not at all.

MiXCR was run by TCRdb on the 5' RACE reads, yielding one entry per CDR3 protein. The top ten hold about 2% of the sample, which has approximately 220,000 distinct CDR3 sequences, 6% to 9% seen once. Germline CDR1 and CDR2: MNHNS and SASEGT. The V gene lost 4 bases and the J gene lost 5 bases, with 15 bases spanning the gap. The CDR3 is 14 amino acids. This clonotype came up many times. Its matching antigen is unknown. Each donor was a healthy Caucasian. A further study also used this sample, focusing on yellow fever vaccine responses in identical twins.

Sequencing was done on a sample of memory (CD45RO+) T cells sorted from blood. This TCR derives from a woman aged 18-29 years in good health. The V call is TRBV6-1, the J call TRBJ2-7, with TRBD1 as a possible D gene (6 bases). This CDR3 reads CASSGQGHTDEQYF. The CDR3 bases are TGTGCCAGCAGTGGCCAGGGGCATACTGACGAGCAGTACTTC.